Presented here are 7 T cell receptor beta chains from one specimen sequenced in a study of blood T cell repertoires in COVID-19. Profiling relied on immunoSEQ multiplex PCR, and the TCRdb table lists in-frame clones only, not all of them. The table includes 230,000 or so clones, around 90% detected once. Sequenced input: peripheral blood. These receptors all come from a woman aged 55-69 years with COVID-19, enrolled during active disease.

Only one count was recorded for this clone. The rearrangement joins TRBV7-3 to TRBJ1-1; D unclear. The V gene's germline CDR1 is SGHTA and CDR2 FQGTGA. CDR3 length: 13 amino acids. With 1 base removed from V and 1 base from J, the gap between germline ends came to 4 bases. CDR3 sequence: CASSLSGNTEAFF. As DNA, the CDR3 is TGTGCCAGCAGCTTAAGCGGGAACACTGAAGCTTTCTTT.

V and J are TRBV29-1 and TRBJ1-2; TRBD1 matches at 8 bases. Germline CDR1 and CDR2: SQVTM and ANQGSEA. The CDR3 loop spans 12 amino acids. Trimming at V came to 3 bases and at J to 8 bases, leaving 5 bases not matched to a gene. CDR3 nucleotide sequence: TGCAGCGTTGAGGACAGGGTGTTCGGCTACACCTTC. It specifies CSVEDRVFGYTF.

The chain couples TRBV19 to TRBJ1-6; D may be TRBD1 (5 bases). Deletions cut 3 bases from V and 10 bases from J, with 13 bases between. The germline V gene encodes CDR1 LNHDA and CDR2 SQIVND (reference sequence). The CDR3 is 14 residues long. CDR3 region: CASSMGGNRSPLHF. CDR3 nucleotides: TGTGCCAGTAGTATGGGGGGTAATAGGTCACCCCTCCACTTT.

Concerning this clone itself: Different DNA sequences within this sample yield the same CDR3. The CDR3, as DNA: TGTGCCAGCAGCTTGGGGACAGCCTATAATTCACCCCTCCACTTT. Translating it yields CASSLGTAYNSPLHF. This chain uses TRBV5-4 with TRBJ1-6; tentatively, D is TRBD1 (6 bases). Germline assignment: CDR1 SGHNT and CDR2 YYREEE (reference sequence). The CDR3 length is 15 residues. The V gene lost 0 bases and the J gene lost 2 bases, with 6 bases spanning the gap.

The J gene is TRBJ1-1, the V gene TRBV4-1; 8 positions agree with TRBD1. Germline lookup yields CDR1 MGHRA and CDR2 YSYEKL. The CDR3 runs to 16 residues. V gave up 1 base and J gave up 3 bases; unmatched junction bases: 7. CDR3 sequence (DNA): TGCGCCAGCAGCCAAGCGCCACAGGGGGGGGACACTGAAGCTTTCTTT. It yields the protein CASSQAPQGGDTEAFF.

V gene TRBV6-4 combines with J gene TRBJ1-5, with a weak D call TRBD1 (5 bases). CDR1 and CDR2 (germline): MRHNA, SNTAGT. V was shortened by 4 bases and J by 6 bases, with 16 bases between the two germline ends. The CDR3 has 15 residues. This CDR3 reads CASSVRIRVTQPQHF. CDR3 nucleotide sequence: TGTGCCAGCAGTGTCAGAATCAGGGTTACTCAGCCCCAGCATTTT.

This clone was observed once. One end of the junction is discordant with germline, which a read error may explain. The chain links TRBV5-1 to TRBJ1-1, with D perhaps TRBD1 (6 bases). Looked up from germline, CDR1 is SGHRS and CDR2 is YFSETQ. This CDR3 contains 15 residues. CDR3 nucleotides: TGCGCCAGCAGTTCCGGGGTGGGGGCGCCCACTGAAGTTTTCTTT. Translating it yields CASSSGVGAPTEVFF.